Below are 4 T cell receptor beta chains sequenced from a single sample in a study of cytomegalovirus exposure and HLA in healthy donors. The study ran its PCR with 60 Vbeta and 13 Jbeta primers. Here immunoSEQ multiplex PCR was the method, and the copy in TCRdb shows in-frame clones only, minus some. This sample carries around 94,000 clones, approximately 77% of them seen once, and the ten largest clones take about 9.3%. The sequenced material came from PBMCs. Source of these receptors: a human donor in good health.

CDR3 sequence: CASSLTSFTSSYNEQFF. Here the CDR3 DNA reads TGTGCCAGCTCCCTGACTAGCTTTACTAGCTCCTACAATGAGCAGTTCTTC. V usage is TRBV18 and J usage is TRBJ2-1, with 7 bases identical to TRBD2. Trimming removed 6 bases from V and 0 bases from J; junction bases left unmatched: 11. Germline V lookup: CDR1 KGHSH, CDR2 LQKENI. The CDR3 totals 17 residues.

This chain connects TRBV27 to TRBJ1-2; no clear D. This CDR3 region has 15 residues. Trimming shortened V by 4 bases and J by 2 bases, and 14 bases separated the two germline ends. The V gene's germline CDR1 is MNHEY and CDR2 SMNVEV (reference sequence). CDR3 sequence reads: CASSSYTRRNYGYTF. CDR3 bases: TGTGCCAGCAGTTCTTATACCAGGAGGAACTATGGCTACACCTTC.

This chain's CDR3 is CASSLVASGSANTGELFF. In DNA form, the CDR3 reads TGCGCCAGCAGCTTGGTCGCTAGCGGGAGCGCGAACACCGGGGAGCTGTTTTTT. V and J are TRBV5-1 and TRBJ2-2; 10 nucleotides align to TRBD2. V trimming: 0 bases; J trimming: 0 bases; junction bases outside the gene matches: 5. There are 18 residues in the CDR3. Germline CDR1 is SGHRS and CDR2 is YFSETQ.

The chain carries TRBV6-6 and TRBJ2-2, with D perhaps TRBD2 (5 bases). Germline lookup yields CDR1 MNHNY and CDR2 SVGAGI (reference sequence). V was cut by 6 bases and J by 4 bases, with 12 bases left in between. The length of the CDR3 is 14 residues. Here the CDR3 reads CASRNGVSTGELFF. CDR3 DNA sequence: TGTGCCAGCAGGAACGGGGTATCCACCGGGGAGCTGTTTTTT.